This is a list of T cell receptor beta chains from one sample in a study of T cell repertoires and HLA-DP antigens. Data came from immunoSEQ multiplex PCR; TCRdb stores just in-frame clones and leaves some out. The repertoire holds some 120,000 clones, with about 91% as singletons. The antigens for these receptors are not known. The sequencing input was CD4+ T cells from PBMCs. The receptors were sampled from a woman under 30 in good health and CMV-seronegative. The CDR3 runs from the conserved cysteine through the conserved F or W. A D gene is named only where the DNA matches it firmly. Clone size appears in some rows only: once, few, many, or a class for an expanded clone.

J gene: TRBJ2-1
clone size: NA
V gene: TRBV7-3
D gene: TRBD2
CDR3 protein: CASSLTSASGGYREQFF
CDR3 DNA: TGTGCCAGCAGCTTAACTTCGGCTAGCGGGGGGTATCGGGAGCAGTTCTTC

J gene: TRBJ1-1
clone size: NA
V gene: TRBV2
D gene: NA
CDR3 protein: CASNGGAGEAFF
CDR3 DNA: TGTGCCAGCAATGGGGGGGCGGGTGAAGCTTTCTTT

J gene: TRBJ2-2
clone size: NA
V gene: TRBV7-9
D gene: TRBD1
CDR3 protein: CASRPGTGNTGELFF
CDR3 DNA: TGTGCCAGCAGACCCGGGACAGGGAACACCGGGGAGCTGTTTTTT

J gene: TRBJ1-1
clone size: NA
V gene: TRBV30
D gene: NA
CDR3 protein: CAWNGRPGTEAFF
CDR3 DNA: TGTGCCTGGAATGGAAGGCCGGGCACTGAAGCTTTCTTT

J gene: TRBJ1-4
clone size: NA
V gene: TRBV18
D gene: NA
CDR3 protein: CASSPPGSVELFF
CDR3 DNA: TGTGCCAGCTCACCACCGGGGTCTGTGGAACTGTTTTTT

J gene: TRBJ1-6
clone size: NA
V gene: TRBV30
D gene: TRBD1
CDR3 protein: CAWSTDRGNSPLHF
CDR3 DNA: TGTGCCTGGAGTACCGACAGGGGAAATTCACCCCTCCACTTT

J gene: TRBJ1-2
clone size: NA
V gene: TRBV6-1
D gene: TRBD1
CDR3 protein: CASSNRGYGYTF
CDR3 DNA: TGTGCCAGCAGTAACAGGGGCTATGGCTACACCTTC

J gene: TRBJ1-6
clone size: NA
V gene: TRBV30
D gene: NA
CDR3 protein: CAWSASSYNSPLHF
CDR3 DNA: TGTGCCTGGTCAGCTAGCTCCTATAATTCACCCCTCCACTTT

J gene: TRBJ2-3
clone size: NA
V gene: TRBV9
D gene: NA
CDR3 protein: CASSVTSTGDTQYF
CDR3 DNA: TGTGCCAGCAGCGTAACGTCCACGGGCGATACGCAGTATTTT

J gene: TRBJ2-1
clone size: NA
V gene: TRBV5-4
D gene: TRBD2
CDR3 protein: CASRWGLAGALDEQFF
CDR3 DNA: TGTGCCAGCAGGTGGGGACTAGCGGGAGCTCTGGATGAGCAGTTCTTC

J gene: TRBJ1-6
clone size: NA
V gene: TRBV11-2
D gene: NA
CDR3 protein: CASSLVFRTNNSPLHF
CDR3 DNA: TGTGCCAGCAGCTTAGTGTTCAGGACCAATAATTCACCCCTCCACTTT

J gene: TRBJ2-1
clone size: NA
V gene: TRBV7-8
D gene: TRBD1
CDR3 protein: CASSFRNQGDEQFF
CDR3 DNA: TGTGCCAGCAGCTTTCGGAACCAGGGGGATGAGCAGTTCTTC

J gene: TRBJ2-1
clone size: NA
V gene: TRBV11-2
D gene: NA
CDR3 protein: CASSSRWFYNEQFF
CDR3 DNA: TGTGCCAGCAGCTCCCGGTGGTTCTACAATGAGCAGTTCTTC

J gene: TRBJ1-2
clone size: NA
V gene: TRBV7-2
D gene: NA
CDR3 protein: CASSLYHGYTF
CDR3 DNA: TGTGCCAGCAGCTTATATCATGGCTACACCTTC

J gene: TRBJ1-6
clone size: NA
V gene: TRBV6-5
D gene: NA
CDR3 protein: CASSYFPYSPLHF
CDR3 DNA: TGTGCCAGCAGTTATTTCCCGTACTCACCCCTCCACTTT

J gene: TRBJ1-2
clone size: NA
V gene: TRBV28
D gene: NA
CDR3 protein: CASSGRGVYGYTF
CDR3 DNA: TGTGCCAGCAGTGGGAGGGGAGTCTATGGCTACACCTTC

J gene: TRBJ2-5
clone size: NA
V gene: TRBV7-7
D gene: TRBD2
CDR3 protein: CASSLGASGGQETQYF
CDR3 DNA: TGTGCTAGCAGCTTAGGGGCTAGCGGGGGGCAAGAGACCCAGTACTTC

J gene: TRBJ1-1
clone size: NA
V gene: TRBV7-6
D gene: TRBD1
CDR3 protein: CASSLQGGGTEAFF
CDR3 DNA: TGTGCCAGCAGCTTACAGGGGGGCGGCACTGAAGCTTTCTTT

J gene: TRBJ1-2
clone size: once
V gene: TRBV28
D gene: NA
CDR3 protein: CASLLTAGRGHYGYTF
CDR3 DNA: TGTGCCAGCCTTCTAACCGCCGGCAGGGGCCACTATGGCTACACCTTC

J gene: TRBJ1-4
clone size: NA
V gene: TRBV19
D gene: NA
CDR3 protein: CASSISGTESEKLFF
CDR3 DNA: TGTGCCAGTAGTATTTCCGGGACGGAGTCTGAAAAACTGTTTTTT

J gene: TRBJ1-2
clone size: NA
V gene: TRBV6-5
D gene: TRBD1
CDR3 protein: CASARTGGAGGGYTF
CDR3 DNA: TGTGCCAGCGCCAGGACAGGGGGCGCCGGAGGTGGCTACACCTTC

J gene: TRBJ1-2
clone size: NA
V gene: TRBV11-2
D gene: NA
CDR3 protein: CASSSGGYGYTF
CDR3 DNA: TGTGCCAGCAGCTCAGGTGGCTATGGCTACACCTTC

J gene: TRBJ2-2
clone size: NA
V gene: TRBV2
D gene: NA
CDR3 protein: CASRISGGNTGELFF
CDR3 DNA: TGTGCCAGCAGAATCTCGGGCGGAAACACCGGGGAGCTGTTTTTT

J gene: TRBJ1-4
clone size: NA
V gene: TRBV28
D gene: NA
CDR3 protein: CASSLSQTEKLFF
CDR3 DNA: TGTGCCAGCAGTTTATCACAAACTGAAAAACTGTTTTTT

J gene: TRBJ2-5
clone size: NA
V gene: TRBV7-9
D gene: TRBD2
CDR3 protein: CAIRKGGSGRPQETQYF
CDR3 DNA: TGTGCCATCCGGAAAGGTGGTAGCGGGAGGCCCCAAGAGACCCAGTACTTC

J gene: TRBJ2-7
clone size: once
V gene: TRBV28
D gene: TRBD2
CDR3 protein: CASKREGDEQYF
CDR3 DNA: TGTGCCAGCAAGCGGGAGGGGGACGAGCAGTACTTC